What follows is one T cell receptor (beta chain) and its context. Its antigen is still unknown. These data originate in a study of T cells in Graves' hyperthyroidism and ophthalmopathy. Across the study: Blood from the periphery was taken at initial diagnosis, before any treatment. The study, taken as a whole, reports: Among thyroid clonotypes expanded above 0.001, most also appeared in blood.

Amplified TCR beta CDR3 regions came from RNA transcripts. HTBI primers were employed in a first-round RT-PCR of the TCR CDR3. TCRdb re-called the multiplex PCR reads through MiXCR, storing one row per CDR3 protein. The sample has 450,000 to 650,000 distinct CDR3 sequences, around 20% seen once. Fresh 10 ml peripheral blood yielded PBMCs. The receptor was derived from a man aged 18 to 30 with Graves' hyperthyroidism. Input material: blood.

The CDR3 bases are TGCAGTGCAGGACAGTATATGGGATCCGAGCAGTACTTC. Its translation is CSAGQYMGSEQYF. The chain is built from TRBV20-1 and TRBJ2-7, with D possibly TRBD1 on 6 matching bases. From germline, CDR1 is DFQATT and CDR2 SNEGSKA (reference sequence). The length of the CDR3 is 13 residues. V was cut by 6 bases and J by 6 bases, with 18 bases left in between.